One and the same sample provided the 32 T cell receptor beta chains below, sequenced in a study of T cell responses to AZD1222 COVID-19 vaccine. Libraries were prepared by immunoSEQ multiplex PCR; TCRdb keeps only in-frame clonotypes and omits some of them. The data show 150,000 to 160,000 clones, roughly nine tenths seen once. Sequencing used peripheral blood, obtained on day 0 of MenACWY control vaccination. These receptors all come from an adult in good health.

The rearrangement joins TRBV5-8 to TRBJ1-4; D is ambiguous. Germline-derived CDR1 and CDR2 are SGHTS and YDEGEE. The CDR3 has 15 residues. Trimming stripped 1 base from V and 5 bases from J, with 12 bases between. The CDR3 region is CASSLYRPTNEKLFF. CDR3 nucleotide sequence: TGTGCCAGCAGCTTGTATCGCCCGACCAATGAAAAACTGTTTTTT.

This chain joins TRBV4-2 and TRBJ1-1; D uncertain. The CDR3 has 14 amino acids. Germline V gene sequence: CDR1 LGHNA, CDR2 YNFKEQ. The V end lost 0 bases, the J end lost 7 bases, and 12 bases lay between the germline ends. The DNA for the CDR3 is TGTGCCAGCAGCCAAGATCGCCTGGACCATGAAGCTTTCTTT. Its translation is CASSQDRLDHEAFF.

About this clone: One end of the junction fails to match germline, which may point to a read error. V usage is TRBV5-1 and J usage is TRBJ2-3; D is perhaps TRBD2 (5 bases). Germline V CDR1 and CDR2: SGHRS, YFSETQ. This CDR3 is 16 amino acids long. CDR3 residues: CVSSPGEGSHTDTQYF. The CDR3 bases are TGCGTCAGCAGCCCGGGTGAGGGATCACACACAGATACGCAGTATTTT.

Written as DNA, the CDR3 is TGTGCCTGGAGAAGGGGGCGATTGAGCTCTGGGGCCAACGTCCTGACTTTC. Translation gives CAWRRGRLSSGANVLTF. This rearrangement joins TRBV30 to TRBJ2-6, with 7 nucleotides matching TRBD1. After removal of 3 bases from V and 0 bases from J, the junction contained 8 bases not matched to a gene. Per the germline V gene, CDR1 is GTSNPN and CDR2 is SVGIG (reference sequence). The CDR3 runs 17 residues.

The chain uses TRBV19 and TRBJ2-1; 16 nucleotides align to TRBD2. J gave up 9 bases and V 6 bases, and 8 bases lay outside the gene matches. The germline V gene encodes CDR1 LNHDA and CDR2 SQIVND (reference sequence). The CDR3 runs to 16 residues. CDR3 DNA sequence: TGTGCCAGTAGACTGGGACTAGCGGGGGGGCAGGGTGAGCAGTTCTTC. Its protein is CASRLGLAGGQGEQFF.

The chain uses TRBV6-2 or TRBV6-3 and TRBJ2-7, with D tentatively TRBD1 (6 bases). The CDR3 loop spans 14 amino acids. Germline V gene data show CDR1 as MNHEY and CDR2 as SVGEGT. Between the trimmed V and J ends, which lost 5 bases and 2 bases, there was a span of 13 bases. The DNA of the CDR3 is TGTGCCAGCAGTCTCGGACAGTCCCCCTACGAGCAGTACTTC. This sequence encodes CASSLGQSPYEQYF.

The rearrangement uses TRBV7-9 and TRBJ2-3, with 12 bases fitting TRBD2. CDR1 and CDR2 from the germline V gene are SEHNR and FQNEAQ (reference sequence). The junction had 7 bases not matched to a gene; V was cut back by 4 bases and J by 5 bases. The length of the CDR3 is 16 residues. The CDR3 loop reads CASSSPSGGAGDTQYF. The CDR3 coding sequence is TGTGCCAGCAGCTCTCCTAGCGGGGGGGCAGGAGATACGCAGTATTTT.

This chain joins TRBV28 and TRBJ1-4, with D unclear. CDR3 length: 18 residues. From germline, CDR1 is MDHEN and CDR2 SYDVKM. The V end lost 8 bases, the J end lost 8 bases, and 30 bases lay between the germline ends. The CDR3 sequence: CASGLGSVTGHGSEKLFF. In DNA form, the CDR3 reads TGTGCCAGCGGCCTGGGGAGCGTTACTGGCCATGGGAGCGAAAAACTGTTTTTT.

The chain couples TRBV4-1 to TRBJ1-4, with D hard to call. V shed 1 base and J shed 13 bases, with 7 bases lying between them. Germline V gives CDR1 MGHRA, CDR2 YSYEKL. This CDR3 contains 11 residues. The CDR3 is CASSQVETLFF. The CDR3, as DNA: TGCGCCAGCAGCCAAGTGGAGACACTGTTTTTT.

The chain has TRBV23-1 and TRBJ2-7, with 8 bases aligning to TRBD2. TRBV23-1 belongs to the ORF category, with a function that is uncertain. J gave up 3 bases and V 5 bases, and 9 bases lay outside the gene matches. The CDR3 sequence is 15 residues long. In DNA form, the CDR3 reads TGCGCCAGCAGTGCAACCGGGACTAGTTTCTACGAGCAGTACTTC. This gives the protein CASSATGTSFYEQYF.

This clone was detected once. CDR3 in amino acids: CASSPNPGQPQHF. The CDR3, as DNA: TGTGCCAGCAGTCCAAACCCAGGTCAGCCCCAGCATTTT. V is TRBV2 and J is TRBJ1-5; unclear D gene. V lost 5 bases, J lost 6 bases, and 11 bases lay in between. The CDR3 totals 13 residues. The V gene's germline CDR1 is SNHLY and CDR2 FYNNEI.

V gene TRBV27 combines with J gene TRBJ1-6; D uncertain. Germline V gene lookup returns CDR1 MNHEY and CDR2 SMNVEV (reference sequence). This CDR3 has 14 residues. With 1 base removed from V and 7 bases from J, the gap between germline ends came to 8 bases. The CDR3: CASSLLRENSPLHF. The CDR3 DNA reads TGTGCCAGCAGTTTATTGAGGGAGAATTCACCCCTCCACTTT.

The chain combines TRBV7-9 with TRBJ1-2; 9 nucleotides align to TRBD1. The CDR3 extends over 14 amino acids. Germline V lookup: CDR1 SEHNR, CDR2 FQNEAQ (reference sequence). V shed 3 bases and J 7 bases; nucleotides not matched to a gene: 6. Written as DNA, the CDR3 is TGTGCCAGCAGCTTGCCGGGACAGGGAAGTGGCTACACCTTC. It encodes CASSLPGQGSGYTF.

The chain has TRBV25-1 and TRBJ2-4; D is perhaps TRBD1 or TRBD2 (5 bases each). V was clipped by 1 base and J by 1 base, with 8 bases between them. From germline, CDR1 is MGHDK and CDR2 SYGVNS. The CDR3 is made up of 15 amino acids. The CDR3 nucleotides are TGTGCCAGCAGTGAATCTTGGGGGGCCAAAAACATTCAGTACTTC. Translated, it gives CASSESWGAKNIQYF.

The V call is TRBV14, the J call TRBJ1-2; D is ambiguous. The V end was cut by 4 bases, the J end by 8 bases, with 17 bases between. The CDR3 length is 14 residues. CDR1 is SGHDN, CDR2 FVKESK, per germline. CDR3 sequence reads: CASSRGWVAYGYTF. The CDR3 DNA reads TGTGCCAGCAGCCGAGGGTGGGTTGCATACGGCTACACCTTC.

The chain links TRBV6-1 to TRBJ1-2; TRBD1 might be the D (5 bases). Trimming took off 2 bases at V and 6 bases at J, with 10 bases between the two ends. Germline V CDR1 and CDR2: MNHNS, SASEGT. The CDR3 has 13 residues. The CDR3, as DNA: TGTGCCAGCAGTGAACCTAGGGGAAATGGCTACACCTTC. It translates to CASSEPRGNGYTF.

J is TRBJ2-7 and V is TRBV5-6; no definite D call. The ends were cut back, 4 bases at V and 5 bases at J, with 7 bases in the middle. Germline values: CDR1 SGHDT, CDR2 YYEEEE. This CDR3 spans 11 amino acids. DNA for the CDR3: TGTGCCAGCAGCAGCTTAAACGAGCAGTACTTC. Protein product: CASSSLNEQYF. Drawing the rest from reference TRBV5-6 and TRBJ2-7, the complete variable domain is DAGVTQSPTHLIKTRGQQVTLRCSPKSGHDTVSWYQQALGQGPQFIFQYYEEEERQRGNFPDRFSGHQFPNYSSELNVNALLLGDSALYLCASSSLNEQYFGPGTRLTVT.

The J gene is TRBJ1-4, the V gene TRBV7-9; D remains ambiguous. V lost 2 bases to trimming and J lost 0 bases, with 7 bases between them. The CDR3 is 15 amino acids. CDR1 is SEHNR, CDR2 FQNEAQ, per germline (reference sequence). CDR3 in amino acids: CASSLQRATNEKLFF. CDR3 bases: TGTGCCAGCAGCTTACAGCGTGCAACTAATGAAAAACTGTTTTTT.

The chain has TRBV7-2 and TRBJ2-5; D gene unclear. This CDR3 is built from 19 residues. V lost 1 base and J lost 4, with 25 bases in between. Germline V gene sequence: CDR1 SGHTA, CDR2 FQGNSA. The CDR3 DNA is TGTGCCAGCAGCTTAGATGGCAGAAGGGATTCCCTAATACGAGAGACCCAGTACTTC. Translated, it gives CASSLDGRRDSLIRETQYF.

The genes are TRBV6-6 and TRBJ2-3; 8 bases match TRBD2. V gave up 11 bases and J gave up 0 bases; unmatched junction bases: 7. The germline CDR1 and CDR2 sequences are MNHNY and SVGAGI (reference sequence). This CDR3 contains 14 residues. Here the CDR3 DNA reads TGTGCCTGCCGGGGGGGGACTAGCACAGATACGCAGTATTTT. It is translated as CACRGGTSTDTQYF.

The V call is TRBV28, the J call TRBJ2-3; 7 bases fit TRBD1. Trimming at V came to 5 bases and at J to 3 bases, leaving 14 bases not matched to a gene. The CDR3 is 17 residues long. From germline, CDR1 is MDHEN and CDR2 SYDVKM. CDR3 nucleotides: TGTGCCAGCAGTCAGCCTCTTACAGGGGCCCCTACAGATACGCAGTATTTT. This translates into CASSQPLTGAPTDTQYF.

The V gene is TRBV5-1, the J gene TRBJ1-3; the D is unclear. This CDR3 is 15 amino acids long. The germline CDR1 and CDR2 sequences are SGHRS and YFSETQ. The ends were cut back, 0 bases at V and 0 bases at J, with 7 bases in the middle. The CDR3 nucleotides are TGCGCCAGCAGCTTGGTAGGCTTCTCTGGAAACACCATATATTTT. Protein: CASSLVGFSGNTIYF.

This clone was observed a single time. The J gene is TRBJ2-3, the V gene TRBV21-1; TRBD1 is the table's D call and was not checked against the DNA. TRBV21-1 is recorded as a pseudogene. The CDR3 extends over 22 amino acids. CDR3 loop: CASSKKRSSTRGQSSSTDTQYF. The CDR3 DNA follows: TGTGCCAGCAGCAAAAAGAGATCCTCCACCCGGGGACAGTCCTCTAGCACAGATACGCAGTATTTT.

This sequence joins TRBV11-2 and TRBJ1-1; a possible D gene is TRBD1 (6 bases). CDR3 length: 12 amino acids. Germline-derived CDR1 and CDR2 are SGHAT and FQNNGV. V lost 1 base and J 7 bases, leaving 7 bases between the germline ends. The CDR3 spells CASSLVQGEAFF. CDR3 nucleotide sequence: TGTGCCAGCAGCTTAGTACAGGGTGAAGCTTTCTTT.

V and J are TRBV19 and TRBJ1-2; D is perhaps TRBD1 (6 bases). CDR3 size: 14 residues. Trimming removed 5 bases at V and 4 bases at J, with 14 bases between. In germline, CDR1 is LNHDA, CDR2 SQIVND (reference sequence). The CDR3 DNA follows: TGTGCCAGTAGTTTACAGGGAGGTGGCTATGGCTACACCTTC. Its translation is CASSLQGGGYGYTF.

The CDR3 loop is CASSPPGGLGPLHF. CDR3 DNA sequence: TGTGCCAGCTCACCTCCGGGGGGGTTGGGACCCCTCCACTTT. The chain has TRBV18 and TRBJ1-6; the D gene is possibly TRBD1 (5 bases). V was clipped by 3 bases and J by 12 bases, with 15 bases between them. The CDR3 runs to 14 residues. Germline values: CDR1 KGHSH, CDR2 LQKENI.

The rearrangement links TRBV7-2 to TRBJ1-3; TRBD1 agrees at 8 bases. Trimming cost V 2 bases and J 0 bases; bases outside gene matches: 6. This CDR3 has 17 amino acids. In germline, CDR1 is SGHTA, CDR2 FQGNSA. CDR3 residues: CASSLTGTGFSGNTIYF. In DNA form, the CDR3 reads TGTGCCAGCAGCTTAACCGGGACAGGCTTCTCTGGAAACACCATATATTTT. Supplemented by reference TRBV7-2 and TRBJ1-3, the full variable domain reads GAGVSQSPSNKVTEKGKDVELRCDPISGHTALYWYRQSLGQGLEFLIYFQGNSAPDKSGLPSDRFSAERTGGSVSTLTIQRTQQEDSAVYLCASSLTGTGFSGNTIYFGEGSWLTVV.

This clone has a single count. The rearrangement joins TRBV6-5 to TRBJ1-1; D is undetermined. CDR3 length: 15 amino acids. CDR1 and CDR2 from the germline V gene are MNHEY and SVGAGI. V was shortened by 6 bases and J by 2 bases, with 16 bases between the two germline ends. The CDR3 is CASRVDWGTNTEAFF. In DNA, the CDR3 is TGTGCCAGCAGAGTGGACTGGGGAACCAACACTGAAGCTTTCTTT.

This chain joins TRBV7-3 and TRBJ2-1; TRBD1 matches 7 bases. The germline V gene encodes CDR1 SGHTA and CDR2 FQGTGA. The CDR3 totals 13 residues. V was clipped by 4 bases and J by 10 bases; unmatched bases: 7. CDR3 sequence reads: CASSSTGPQEQFF. CDR3 in DNA: TGTGCCAGCAGCTCGACAGGGCCCCAAGAGCAGTTCTTC. The full variable domain, its missing parts supplied by reference TRBV7-3 and TRBJ2-1, is GAGVSQTPSNKVTEKGKYVELRCDPISGHTALYWYRQSLGQGPEFLIYFQGTGAADDSGLPNDRFFAVRPEGSVSTLKIQRTERGDSAVYLCASSSTGPQEQFFGPGTRLTVL.

The V gene is TRBV11-2, the J gene TRBJ2-7; 13 bases are shared with TRBD2. The CDR3 length is 16 residues. Germline values: CDR1 SGHAT, CDR2 FQNNGV. The ends lost 4 bases at V and 9 bases at J; junction bases unmatched: 12. The CDR3 reads CASSSPGTSGTLRQYF. The DNA for the CDR3 is TGTGCCAGCAGCTCTCCCGGGACTAGCGGGACTTTAAGGCAGTACTTC.

This rearrangement joins TRBV7-9 to TRBJ2-7, with D possibly being TRBD1 (6 bases). Trimming cost V 5 bases and J 4 bases, with 12 bases left between them. The V gene's germline CDR1 is SEHNR and CDR2 FQNEAQ (reference sequence). This CDR3 has 13 amino acids. CDR3: CASSPGHSYEQYV. The CDR3 DNA reads as TGTGCCAGCAGCCCGGGACATTCTTACGAGCAGTACGTC.

The gene calls are TRBV18 and TRBJ2-1; 11 bases agree with TRBD2. Germline CDR1 reads KGHSH; CDR2 reads LQKENI. The CDR3 runs 16 residues. V gave up 3 bases and J gave up 6 bases; unmatched junction bases: 7. CDR3 amino acids: CASSPVAGGWSNEQFF. CDR3 nucleotide sequence: TGTGCCAGCTCACCGGTAGCGGGGGGGTGGAGCAATGAGCAGTTCTTC. Full variable domain (remainder filled in from reference TRBV18 and TRBJ2-1): NAGVMQNPRHLVRRRGQEARLRCSPMKGHSHVYWYRQLPEEGLKFMVYLQKENIIDESGMPKERFSAEFPKEGPSILRIQQVVRGDSAAYFCASSPVAGGWSNEQFFGPGTRLTVL.